This TCR beta chain comes out of a study of OX40 agonist ivuxolimab in advanced cancers. Study information: The mean age was around 56 years, ranging from 23 to 79, with 80% to 85% of participants male.

Clones were read by immunoSEQ multiplex PCR, and TCRdb kept only the in-frame ones, dropping some. The sample contains about 73,000 clones, 80% to 95% of which appear only once. Germline CDR1 and CDR2: SGHRS and YFSETQ. The CDR3 length is 15 residues. V was pared by 4 bases and J by 0 bases, with 8 bases between. The chain links TRBV5-1 to TRBJ2-6; D gene uncertain. This TCR came from an adult with an advanced solid tumor such as melanoma, head and neck, liver or kidney cancer. Sample: CD4+ or CD8+ T cells sorted from blood, taken in a trial of the OX40 agonist ivuxolimab. This CDR3 reads CASSLDSSGANVLTF. The CDR3 DNA reads TGCGCCAGCAGCCTTGACTCCTCTGGGGCCAACGTCCTGACTTTC.